The 21 T cell receptor beta chains reported below all come from one sample, sequenced in a study of T cell repertoires in aging, cancer and after chemotherapy. Amplification of TCR beta used genomic DNA extracted from peripheral blood. TRB rearrangements spanning V, D and J were amplified using mixed TRB-A/B primers. TCRdb itself ran the multiplex PCR reads through MiXCR, one entry per CDR3 protein. This table has approximately 11,000 distinct CDR3 sequences, around a third appearing once. The specimen sequenced was blood. These receptors originate from a human donor in good health. The donor label of this sample is uncertain.

CDR3 loop: CASTDHGTYNSPLHF. In nucleotides, the CDR3 is TGTGCCAGCACCGACCACGGCACCTATAATTCACCCCTCCACTTT. This rearrangement joins TRBV5-4 to TRBJ1-6; no definite D call. The CDR3 contains 15 residues. Trimming removed 6 bases from V and 2 bases from J, with 12 bases in between. Germline values: CDR1 SGHNT, CDR2 YYREEE (reference sequence).

The chain has TRBV5-4 and TRBJ1-4; D unresolved. Germline CDR1 is SGHNT and CDR2 is YYREEE (reference sequence). V lost 4 bases to trimming and J lost 0 bases, with 16 bases between them. There are 17 residues in the CDR3. CDR3 DNA sequence: TGTGCCAGCAGCCCATCGGCGGGGTCGGCAACTAATGAAAAACTGTTTTTT. This sequence encodes CASSPSAGSATNEKLFF.

This clonotype was counted a few times. This chain links TRBV19 with TRBJ2-7, with 11 bases lining up with TRBD1. This CDR3 spans 15 amino acids. V was clipped by 7 bases and J by 4 bases; unmatched bases: 9. CDR1 is LNHDA and CDR2 is SQIVND in the germline V gene (reference sequence). CDR3 amino acids: CASMAPGTGGYEQYF. CDR3 nucleotide sequence: TGTGCCAGTATGGCCCCCGGGACAGGGGGTTACGAGCAGTACTTC.

On this clonotype: One end of the junction varies from germline; a read error may be responsible. This chain uses TRBV5-6 with TRBJ2-7; 7 nucleotides line up with TRBD1. The length of the CDR3 is 15 residues. The V gene's germline CDR1 is SGHDT and CDR2 YYEEEE. The CDR3, as DNA: TGCGCCAGCAGCTTGGGAGACAGGGAAAGGGACGAGCAGTACTTC. As protein: CASSLGDRERDEQYF.

In its sample, this clonotype is medium-sized. CDR3 nucleotides: TGCAGCGTTGATTCGGCGACAACAACTGGTGAAGCTTTCTTT. It encodes CSVDSATTTGEAFF. The chain has TRBV29-1 and TRBJ1-1, with D uncertain. V lost 3 bases, J lost 7 bases, and 18 bases lay in between. The CDR3 length is 14 residues. Germline V gene sequence: CDR1 SQVTM, CDR2 ANQGSEA.

The chain links TRBV5-6 to TRBJ1-1, with 7 bases that match TRBD1. The CDR3 is 15 amino acids. Looked up from germline, CDR1 is SGHDT and CDR2 is YYEEEE. With 4 bases clipped from V and 6 bases from J, the junction kept 12 bases outside the gene matches. CDR3 sequence reads: CASSQRGPLKAEAFF. DNA for the CDR3: TGTGCCAGCAGCCAGAGGGGGCCCCTGAAGGCTGAAGCTTTCTTT.

The chain links TRBV6-1 to TRBJ1-1; no clear D. The CDR3 covers 12 residues. CDR1 is MNHNS and CDR2 is SASEGT in the germline V gene. The ends were cut back, 5 bases at V and 3 bases at J, with 7 bases in the middle. CDR3 sequence reads: CASSYGDTEAFF. CDR3 nucleotide sequence: TGTGCCAGCAGTTACGGGGACACTGAAGCTTTCTTT.

The chain carries TRBV18 and TRBJ1-3; no definite D call. This CDR3 is built from 13 residues. Germline values: CDR1 KGHSH, CDR2 LQKENI. Trimming removed 4 bases at V and 4 bases at J, with 8 bases between. CDR3 region: CASSHGSGNTIYF. For the CDR3, the DNA is TGTGCCAGCTCACATGGGTCCGGAAACACCATATATTTT.

By sample fraction, this clonotype is medium-sized. The CDR3 sequence is CAWSVEDTQYF. CDR3 DNA sequence: TGTGCCTGGAGTGTCGAAGATACGCAGTATTTT. V is TRBV30 and J is TRBJ2-3; D call uncertain. The V gene's germline CDR1 is GTSNPN and CDR2 SVGIG (reference sequence). CDR3 length equals 11 residues. V lost 0 bases and J 5 bases, leaving 3 bases between the germline ends.

Concerning this clonotype: This may be a read error, as it is one base from a much larger clone. J is TRBJ2-3 and V is TRBV18, with a weak D call TRBD1 (6 bases). V was pared by 4 bases and J by 8 bases, with 16 bases between. Germline V gene data show CDR1 as KGHSH and CDR2 as LQKENI. The CDR3 loop spans 14 amino acids. CDR3 nucleotides: TGTGCCAGCTCACGCTCGGACAGACCAGGTACGCAGTATTTT. It translates to CASSRSDRPGTQYF.

The V and J genes are TRBV6-2 or TRBV6-3 and TRBJ2-1, with D possibly being TRBD2 (5 bases). The CDR3 is made up of 13 amino acids. Trimming cost V 8 bases and J 0 bases, with 8 bases left between them. Looked up from germline, CDR1 is MNHEY and CDR2 is SVGEGT. CDR3 residues: CASSRGSYNEQFF. CDR3 nucleotides: TGTGCCAGCTCCCGGGGCTCCTACAATGAGCAGTTCTTC.

In its sample, this clonotype was seen a few times. The chain links TRBV19 to TRBJ1-4; D remains ambiguous. Per germline, CDR1 LNHDA and CDR2 SQIVND (reference sequence). The V and J ends lost 7 bases and 0 bases respectively, with 12 bases between them. The CDR3 runs to 15 residues. The CDR3 protein is CASTPGGATNEKLFF. The CDR3 DNA follows: TGTGCCAGTACACCGGGCGGAGCAACTAATGAAAAACTGTTTTTT.

By proportion, this clonotype is medium-sized. This rearrangement joins TRBV13 to TRBJ2-1; 8 nucleotides agree with TRBD2. CDR3 length: 18 residues. Germline CDR1 and CDR2: PRHDT and FYEKMQ (reference sequence). J gave up 9 bases and V 4 bases, and 20 bases lay outside the gene matches. CDR3 residues: CASSSYPMSGGARGEQFF. The DNA for the CDR3 is TGTGCCAGCAGCTCCTACCCGATGAGCGGGGGCGCCAGGGGTGAGCAGTTCTTC. The full variable domain, completed using reference TRBV13 and TRBJ2-1, is AAGVIQSPRHLIKEKRETATLKCYPIPRHDTVYWYQQGPGQDPQFLISFYEKMQSDKGSIPDRFSAQQFSDYHSELNMSSLELGDSALYFCASSSYPMSGGARGEQFFGPGTRLTVL.

This clonotype was recorded only once. The chain recombines TRBV6-4 with TRBJ2-6; 7 nucleotides match TRBD1. The CDR3 extends over 15 amino acids. Germline CDR1 and CDR2: MRHNA and SNTAGT. V was pared by 2 bases and J by 2 bases, with 0 bases of the junction left unmatched. The CDR3 DNA follows: TGTGCCAGCAGTGACACAGGGGCTGGGGCCAACGTCCTGACTTTC. Its protein product is CASSDTGAGANVLTF.

This clonotype is termed medium-sized. This rearrangement joins TRBV6-1 to TRBJ2-1; 10 bases match TRBD2. CDR3 length: 15 residues. V lost 0 bases and J lost 7; bases outside the gene matches: 3. The germline V gene encodes CDR1 MNHNS and CDR2 SASEGT. This CDR3 reads CASSEASGGSNEQFF. In nucleotides, the CDR3 is TGTGCCAGCAGTGAAGCTAGCGGGGGGTCAAATGAGCAGTTCTTC.

The genes are TRBV30 and TRBJ2-1, with no clear D. The CDR3 is made up of 13 amino acids. The V and J ends lost 0 bases and 8 bases respectively, with 11 bases between them. Germline values: CDR1 GTSNPN, CDR2 SVGIG (reference sequence). CDR3 in DNA: TGTGCCTGGAGTGTAGAGGTTTACTATGAGCAGTTCTTC. This sequence encodes CAWSVEVYYEQFF.

V and J are TRBV29-1 and TRBJ1-2; 10 nucleotides match TRBD1. Germline CDR1 is SQVTM and CDR2 is ANQGSEA. Trimming at V came to 4 bases and at J to 8 bases, leaving 4 bases not matched to a gene. The CDR3 is 12 amino acids. In DNA, the CDR3 is TGCAGCGTTGGACAGGGGGCTTTGGGCTACACCTTC. It yields the protein CSVGQGALGYTF.

The genes are TRBV12-3 or TRBV12-4 and TRBJ2-1; D is unclear. The CDR3 length is 13 residues. V lost 2 bases, J lost 5 bases, and 7 bases lay in between. The CDR3 nucleotides read TGTGCCAGCAGTTTAAGTGGAAACAATGAGCAGTTCTTC. It specifies CASSLSGNNEQFF.

The rearrangement joins TRBV5-6 to TRBJ1-6; tentatively, D is TRBD1 (5 bases). The V end lost 0 bases, the J end lost 7 bases, and 14 bases lay between the germline ends. The CDR3 is 16 amino acids. Per the germline V gene, CDR1 is SGHDT and CDR2 is YYEEEE. CDR3 region: CASSLDGTRRNSPLHF. The DNA for the CDR3 is TGTGCCAGCAGCTTGGACGGGACCAGGCGGAATTCACCCCTCCACTTT.

In its sample, this clonotype ranks as medium-sized (0.01 to 0.1%). V and J are TRBV6-1 and TRBJ2-5, with 10 bases that match TRBD2. This CDR3 comprises 19 residues. Germline values: CDR1 MNHNS, CDR2 SASEGT. Trimming took 6 bases from V and 2 from J; bases not matched to a gene: 18. The CDR3 nucleotides read TGTGCCAGCAGCCTATGGGGGCTAGCGGGGGCTACTAATCAAGAGACCCAGTACTTC. Protein: CASSLWGLAGATNQETQYF.

The DNA for the CDR3 is TGCAGCGTTGAAGGGGACAGGGGCCCCCGAGATACGCAGTATTTT. It is translated as CSVEGDRGPRDTQYF. The genes are TRBV29-1 and TRBJ2-3, with 10 bases aligning to TRBD1. J was trimmed by 5 bases and V by 1 base; bases with no gene match: 6. The CDR3 runs to 15 residues. In germline, CDR1 is SQVTM, CDR2 ANQGSEA.